These 4 T cell receptor beta chains came from one sample sequenced in a study of cytomegalovirus exposure and HLA in healthy donors. 13 Jbeta primers and 60 Vbeta primers were used for the PCR. TCRdb's table, derived via immunoSEQ multiplex PCR, lists solely in-frame clones and lacks some. Among 200,000 or so clones listed, 82% were seen once. Source material: PBMCs. These receptors were taken from a woman aged 45-65 years in good health and CMV-seropositive.

V usage is TRBV6-1 and J usage is TRBJ1-1; D remains ambiguous. V was shortened by 8 bases and J by 0 bases, with 13 bases between the two germline ends. Germline CDR1 is MNHNS and CDR2 is SASEGT. CDR3 length: 14 residues. The CDR3 here is CASRLDLMNTEAFF. CDR3 sequence (DNA): TGTGCCAGCCGACTCGATTTAATGAACACTGAAGCTTTCTTT.

This clone was counted a single time. One end of the junction fails to match germline, which may point to a read error. The V gene is TRBV5-5, the J gene TRBJ2-5; the match to TRBD1 covers 8 bases. Germline V gives CDR1 SGHKS, CDR2 YYEKEE (reference sequence). CDR3 length: 13 residues. The CDR3 region has the DNA TGTGCCAGCAGCTTGGCCATAATACAGGGGGAGAACTTC. Protein: CASSLAIIQGENF.

The chain joins TRBV18 to TRBJ1-3; D remains unclear. The ends were cut back, 6 bases at V and 0 bases at J, with 18 bases in the middle. The germline gives CDR1 KGHSH, CDR2 LQKENI. The CDR3 has 17 residues. The DNA of the CDR3 is TGTGCCAGCTCCACCATCCACAGAATGAGCTCTGGAAACACCATATATTTT. Its translation: CASSTIHRMSSGNTIYF.

This clone was picked up a small number of times. The J gene is TRBJ1-4, the V gene TRBV27; no clear D. The V gene lost 5 bases and the J gene lost 4 bases, with 8 bases spanning the gap. CDR3 length: 13 amino acids. CDR1 and CDR2 from the germline V gene are MNHEY and SMNVEV (reference sequence). CDR3 sequence reads: CASSPLSNEKLFF. CDR3 sequence (DNA): TGTGCCAGCAGTCCCCTCAGTAATGAAAAACTGTTTTTT. The full variable domain, rest sourced from reference TRBV27 and TRBJ1-4, is EAQVTQNPRYLITVTGKKLTVTCSQNMNHEYMSWYRQDPGLGLRQIYYSMNVEVTDKGDVPEGYKVSRKEKRNFPLILESPSPNQTSLYFCASSPLSNEKLFFGSGTQLSVL.